These T cell receptor beta chains were read from a single sample in a study of OX40 agonist ivuxolimab in advanced cancers. TCRdb keeps only in-frame clones here, not all; method: immunoSEQ multiplex PCR. This sample carries roughly 8,600 clones, about four fifths of them seen once, and the ten largest clones take under 20%. The sample in question was CD4+ or CD8+ T cells sorted from blood, obtained in a trial of the OX40 agonist ivuxolimab. These receptors all come from an adult with an advanced solid tumor such as melanoma, head and neck, liver or kidney cancer. The CDR3 runs from the conserved cysteine through the conserved F or W. The order of the fields is D gene, clone size, J gene, V gene, CDR3 protein, CDR3 DNA. D genes are given only for firm matches. Rows may omit the clone size; those that give it use once, few, many or a size class.

D gene: .; clone size: .; J gene: TRBJ1-1; V gene: TRBV6-6; CDR3 protein: CASTTDSPFMNTEAFF; CDR3 DNA: TGTGCCAGCACCACGGATTCCCCCTTCATGAACACTGAAGCTTTCTTT
D gene: .; clone size: .; J gene: TRBJ2-5; V gene: TRBV18; CDR3 protein: CASSPPVSGYQETQYF; CDR3 DNA: TGTGCCAGCTCACCACCGGTGTCGGGGTACCAAGAGACCCAGTACTTC
D gene: .; clone size: .; J gene: TRBJ2-3; V gene: TRBV6-4; CDR3 protein: CASSDGGATDTQYF; CDR3 DNA: TGTGCCAGCAGTGACGGGGGGGCCACAGATACGCAGTATTTT
D gene: TRBD2; clone size: few; J gene: TRBJ2-1; V gene: TRBV10-2; CDR3 protein: CASLAGELSSYNEQFF; CDR3 DNA: TGCGCCAGTCTAGCGGGGGAATTGAGCTCCTACAATGAGCAGTTCTTC
D gene: .; clone size: .; J gene: TRBJ2-1; V gene: TRBV6-4; CDR3 protein: CASSYGGGNEQFF; CDR3 DNA: TGTGCCAGCAGTTACGGGGGCGGGAATGAGCAGTTCTTC
D gene: .; clone size: .; J gene: TRBJ1-5; V gene: TRBV19; CDR3 protein: CASGTQDSNQPQHF; CDR3 DNA: TGTGCCAGCGGAACACAGGATAGCAATCAGCCCCAGCATTTT
D gene: .; clone size: .; J gene: TRBJ2-7; V gene: TRBV6-5; CDR3 protein: CASSSQGNYEQYF; CDR3 DNA: TGTGCCAGCAGTTCCCAGGGTAACTACGAGCAGTACTTC
D gene: .; clone size: .; J gene: TRBJ1-2; V gene: TRBV27; CDR3 protein: CASSFGGSSGYTF; CDR3 DNA: TGTGCCAGCAGTTTCGGGGGGAGTAGTGGCTACACCTTC
D gene: .; clone size: .; J gene: TRBJ1-2; V gene: TRBV29-1; CDR3 protein: CSVDGAVRDYGYTF; CDR3 DNA: TGCAGCGTTGATGGGGCAGTGAGGGACTATGGCTACACCTTC
D gene: .; clone size: .; J gene: TRBJ2-5; V gene: TRBV6-1; CDR3 protein: CASSPRRGLQETQYF; CDR3 DNA: TGTGCCAGCAGTCCCCGAAGGGGGTTACAAGAGACCCAGTACTTC
D gene: TRBD1; clone size: .; J gene: TRBJ1-3; V gene: TRBV5-3; CDR3 protein: CARSLSGGHSGNTIYF; CDR3 DNA: TGTGCCAGAAGCTTGTCAGGGGGCCACTCTGGAAACACCATATATTTT
D gene: .; clone size: .; J gene: TRBJ2-3; V gene: TRBV6-5; CDR3 protein: CASRWGDTQYF; CDR3 DNA: TGTGCCAGCAGGTGGGGAGATACGCAGTATTTT
D gene: .; clone size: few; J gene: TRBJ2-7; V gene: TRBV28; CDR3 protein: CASRKTSGRAYEQYF; CDR3 DNA: TGTGCCAGCAGGAAGACGTCCGGCCGGGCCTACGAGCAGTACTTC
D gene: TRBD1; clone size: .; J gene: TRBJ2-2; V gene: TRBV4-2; CDR3 protein: CASSQDRTGSGELFF; CDR3 DNA: TGTGCCAGCAGCCAAGATAGGACAGGGTCCGGGGAGCTGTTTTTT
D gene: .; clone size: .; J gene: TRBJ2-4; V gene: TRBV2; CDR3 protein: CASSEGTAQNIQYF; CDR3 DNA: TGTGCCAGCAGTGAAGGAACCGCGCAAAACATTCAGTACTTC
D gene: .; clone size: .; J gene: TRBJ1-2; V gene: TRBV6-5; CDR3 protein: CASSYSGQHYGYTF; CDR3 DNA: TGTGCCAGCAGTTACTCAGGACAGCACTATGGCTACACCTTC
D gene: TRBD2; clone size: .; J gene: TRBJ2-2; V gene: TRBV27; CDR3 protein: CASSLWASGVDGELFF; CDR3 DNA: TGTGCCAGCAGTTTATGGGCTAGCGGGGTAGACGGGGAGCTGTTTTTT
D gene: .; clone size: .; J gene: TRBJ2-7; V gene: TRBV11-2; CDR3 protein: CASSLRGTPYEQYF; CDR3 DNA: TGTGCCAGCAGCTTACGCGGGACACCCTACGAGCAGTACTTC
D gene: .; clone size: .; J gene: TRBJ2-1; V gene: TRBV5-1; CDR3 protein: CASSFDSIYNEQFF; CDR3 DNA: TGCGCCAGCAGTTTTGACAGTATCTACAATGAGCAGTTCTTC
D gene: TRBD2; clone size: .; J gene: TRBJ2-7; V gene: TRBV7-6; CDR3 protein: CASSTRTSGVSEQYF; CDR3 DNA: TGTGCCAGCAGCACCAGGACTAGCGGGGTCAGCGAGCAGTACTTC
D gene: TRBD2; clone size: .; J gene: TRBJ2-7; V gene: TRBV5-1; CDR3 protein: CASSLTSASYYEQYF; CDR3 DNA: TGCGCCAGCAGCCTAACTAGCGCTTCATATTACGAGCAGTACTTC
D gene: .; clone size: .; J gene: TRBJ2-7; V gene: TRBV29-1; CDR3 protein: CSVEQGGFEQYF; CDR3 DNA: TGCAGCGTTGAACAGGGGGGGTTCGAGCAGTACTTC
D gene: .; clone size: once; J gene: TRBJ2-1; V gene: TRBV4-3; CDR3 protein: CASSQGTRYNEQFF; CDR3 DNA: TGCGCCAGCAGCCAAGGGACACGGTACAATGAGCAGTTCTTC
D gene: .; clone size: few; J gene: TRBJ1-2; V gene: TRBV4-1; CDR3 protein: CASSQESHYGYTF; CDR3 DNA: TGCGCCAGCAGCCAAGAAAGCCACTATGGCTACACCTTC
D gene: TRBD1; clone size: once; J gene: TRBJ1-2; V gene: TRBV7-6; CDR3 protein: CASSRGTGFGGYTF; CDR3 DNA: TGTGCCAGCAGCCGCGGGACAGGGTTCGGTGGCTACACCTTC
D gene: .; clone size: .; J gene: TRBJ2-2; V gene: TRBV27; CDR3 protein: CASRAGVATGELFF; CDR3 DNA: TGTGCCAGCAGGGCAGGGGTTGCCACCGGGGAGCTGTTTTTT
D gene: .; clone size: .; J gene: TRBJ2-3; V gene: TRBV10-3; CDR3 protein: CAISDLGGTDTQYF; CDR3 DNA: TGTGCCATCAGTGATTTGGGAGGAACAGATACGCAGTATTTT
D gene: TRBD1; clone size: few; J gene: TRBJ2-5; V gene: TRBV5-1; CDR3 protein: CASSHPTGRETQYF; CDR3 DNA: TGCGCCAGCAGCCACCCGACAGGGCGAGAGACCCAGTACTTC